Below, 30 T cell receptor beta chains from the same sample are listed, as sequenced in a study of blood T cell repertoires in COVID-19. Produced via immunoSEQ multiplex PCR; TCRdb's table is partial and in-frame only. The sample yields 200,000 or so clones, 87% seen once. Material for sequencing was PBMCs or T cells enriched from blood (not recorded which). The receptors derive from a man aged 25 to 40 who had recovered from COVID-19.

CDR3 in amino acids: CASSEGVNTEAFF. In nucleotides, the CDR3 is TGTGCCAGCAGCGAGGGAGTGAACACTGAAGCTTTCTTT. The chain links TRBV9 to TRBJ1-1; no definite D call. The V end lost 3 bases, the J end lost 0 bases, and 6 bases lay between the germline ends. The CDR3 runs 13 residues. Germline CDR1 is SGDLS and CDR2 is YYNGEE. Together with reference TRBV9 and TRBJ1-1, the CDR3 gives the full variable domain: DSGVTQTPKHLITATGQRVTLRCSPRSGDLSVYWYQQSLDQGLQFLIQYYNGEERAKGNILERFSAQQFPDLHSELNLSSLELGDSALYFCASSEGVNTEAFFGQGTRLTVV.

This chain uses TRBV18 with TRBJ1-5, with D perhaps matching TRBD1 (6 bases). The CDR3 runs 13 residues. V was shortened by 6 bases and J by 8 bases, with 14 bases between the two germline ends. Germline assignment: CDR1 KGHSH and CDR2 LQKENI. In nucleotides, the CDR3 is TGTGCCAGCTCGTCAACAGGGTCGGAGCCCCAGCATTTT. This encodes CASSSTGSEPQHF.

The CDR3 DNA is TGTGCCAGCAGCTTAGGAGTTAGCGGGGGCACAGATACGCAGTATTTT. It encodes CASSLGVSGGTDTQYF. The chain recombines TRBV7-9 with TRBJ2-3, with 8 bases that match TRBD2. The V and J ends lost 1 base and 1 base, in that order; junction bases with no gene match: 4. This CDR3 spans 16 amino acids. Germline CDR1 is SEHNR and CDR2 is FQNEAQ (reference sequence).

CDR3 DNA: TGTGCCAGCAGCGGGAGACAGGGAGGCTACACCTTC. This translates into CASSGRQGGYTF. The chain is built from TRBV9 and TRBJ1-2, with 7 nucleotides matching TRBD1. J was trimmed by 8 bases and V by 3 bases; bases with no gene match: 4. CDR1 and CDR2 (germline): SGDLS, YYNGEE. This CDR3 region has 12 residues.

V gene TRBV3-1 (or the pseudogene TRBV3-2) combines with J gene TRBJ1-1; D perhaps matches TRBD1 (6 bases). This CDR3 has 15 residues. Trimming shortened V by 1 base and J by 7 bases, and 16 bases separated the two germline ends. Germline CDR1 LGHDT, CDR2 YNNKEL (reference sequence). CDR3 nucleotide sequence: TGTGCCAGCAGCCAAGTTTCCAGGGGAAGGGATGAAGCTTTCTTT. Protein product: CASSQVSRGRDEAFF.

V usage is TRBV3-1 (or the pseudogene TRBV3-2) and J usage is TRBJ1-1; a possible D gene is TRBD1 (6 bases). Germline V gives CDR1 LGHDT, CDR2 YNNKEL (reference sequence). Deletions cut 2 bases from V and 0 bases from J, with 16 bases between. There are 17 residues in the CDR3. CDR3 amino acids: CASSQNLGGSLNTEAFF. The CDR3 nucleotides read TGTGCCAGCAGCCAAAACTTAGGGGGATCCTTGAACACTGAAGCTTTCTTT.

The chain combines TRBV6-1 with TRBJ1-1; 8 bases map to TRBD1. After removal of 3 bases from V and 11 bases from J, the junction contained 11 bases not matched to a gene. There are 14 residues in the CDR3. CDR1 MNHNS and CDR2 SASEGT come from the germline V gene. This CDR3 reads CASSDHLYRGGAFF. The CDR3 DNA reads as TGTGCCAGCAGTGACCACCTCTACAGGGGGGGTGCTTTCTTT.

The J gene is TRBJ2-2, the V gene TRBV10-3; D unresolved. The CDR3 is made up of 14 amino acids. CDR1 and CDR2 (germline): ENHRY, SYGVKD. V was shortened by 10 bases and J by 5 bases, with 17 bases between the two germline ends. CDR3 protein: CATVMPGSTGELFF. As DNA, the CDR3 is TGTGCCACCGTCATGCCCGGGTCGACCGGGGAGCTGTTTTTT.

The V gene is TRBV5-4, the J gene TRBJ1-2; D uncertain. Germline V lookup: CDR1 SGHNT, CDR2 YYREEE (reference sequence). Trimming stripped 4 bases from V and 10 bases from J, with 17 bases between. The CDR3 loop spans 13 amino acids. CDR3: CASSEGEHRIYTF. CDR3 nucleotides: TGTGCCAGCAGCGAAGGCGAACACAGAATCTACACCTTC.

This chain joins TRBV2 and TRBJ1-1; D unclear. This CDR3 has 10 residues. Trimming removed 8 bases at V and 6 bases at J, with 7 bases between. Germline V gives CDR1 SNHLY, CDR2 FYNNEI. The CDR3 DNA reads TGTGCCAGCGGCAGGTCTGAAGCTTTCTTT. Its protein is CASGRSEAFF.

The chain links TRBV29-1 to TRBJ2-3; possible D gene TRBD1, 6 bases. Germline V CDR1 and CDR2: SQVTM, ANQGSEA. The germline V and J ends were trimmed by 7 bases and 8 bases, with 19 bases remaining between them. The CDR3 is made up of 13 amino acids. CDR3 amino acids: CSASPMGAGTQYF. The CDR3 DNA reads as TGCAGCGCGTCACCGATGGGGGCTGGTACGCAGTATTTT.

V gene TRBV7-9 combines with J gene TRBJ2-2, with D perhaps matching TRBD2 (5 bases). V was cut by 4 bases and J by 5 bases, with 23 bases left in between. This CDR3 region has 18 residues. Germline V CDR1 and CDR2: SEHNR, FQNEAQ (reference sequence). The CDR3 here is CASSSPLKRDGSTGELFF. CDR3 coding DNA: TGTGCCAGCAGCTCTCCTCTTAAGAGGGATGGGTCAACCGGGGAGCTGTTTTTT.

This clone has a handful of counts. CDR3: CASSVEAGLITYNEQFF. The DNA of the CDR3 is TGTGCCAGCAGCGTAGAGGCGGGACTCATAACCTACAATGAGCAGTTCTTC. V usage is TRBV9 and J usage is TRBJ2-1; D might be TRBD2 (6 bases). Trimming left V 0 bases short and J 2 bases short, with 15 bases between. CDR3 size: 17 residues. CDR1 SGDLS and CDR2 YYNGEE come from the germline V gene.

This chain links TRBV18 with TRBJ2-2, with 10 bases lining up with TRBD2. Per germline, CDR1 KGHSH and CDR2 LQKENI. V lost 3 bases to trimming and J lost 6 bases; unmatched junction nucleotides: 7. This CDR3 region has 16 residues. The CDR3 protein is CASSPSSGSRSGELFF. CDR3 DNA: TGTGCCAGCTCACCCTCTAGCGGGAGTCGGTCCGGGGAGCTGTTTTTT.

The chain uses TRBV10-1 and TRBJ2-7; 7 nucleotides agree with TRBD1. This CDR3 is 13 amino acids long. The V segment lost 6 bases and the J segment 5 bases; nucleotides outside the gene matches: 7. The germline V gene encodes CDR1 WNHNN and CDR2 SYGVQD (reference sequence). This CDR3 is CASRLDRWNEQYF. Written as DNA, the CDR3 is TGCGCCAGCAGGTTGGACAGGTGGAACGAGCAGTACTTC.

This sequence joins TRBV18 and TRBJ1-1; TRBD1 matches at 7 bases. The CDR3 contains 11 residues. V dropped 3 bases and J dropped 12; count of bases not matched to a gene: 4. The germline V gene has CDR1 KGHSH and CDR2 LQKENI. This CDR3 reads CASSPDRETFF. The CDR3 DNA reads as TGTGCCAGCTCACCCGACAGGGAAACTTTCTTT.

This sequence joins TRBV19 and TRBJ1-5; no reliable D call. CDR1 LNHDA and CDR2 SQIVND come from the germline V gene (reference sequence). Trimming pared 7 bases from V and 1 base from J, leaving 17 bases between. The CDR3 consists of 16 residues. This CDR3 is CASTEVGVGSNQPQHF. DNA of the CDR3: TGTGCCAGTACCGAGGTCGGGGTTGGGAGCAATCAGCCCCAGCATTTT.

This chain connects TRBV12-5 to TRBJ2-3; 7 bases fit TRBD1. Germline trimming cut 6 bases from V and 2 bases from J; bases unmatched to any gene: 2. This CDR3 spans 13 amino acids. CDR1 and CDR2 from the germline V gene are LGHNT and FRNRAP. CDR3 nucleotides: TGTGCTAGTGGACAGGGGACCACAGATACGCAGTATTTT. This sequence encodes CASGQGTTDTQYF.

The table lists this clone with a count of one. The chain couples TRBV6-2 or TRBV6-3 to TRBJ2-1; tentatively, D is TRBD2 (5 bases). The CDR3 contains 17 residues. Trimming stripped 3 bases from V and 4 bases from J, with 19 bases between. Germline-derived CDR1 and CDR2 are MNHEY and SVGEGT. The CDR3 nucleotides read TGTGCCAGCAGTTATCGTTTAGTGGGAGAGTATTACAATGAGCAGTTCTTC. This codes for CASSYRLVGEYYNEQFF.

This rearrangement joins TRBV7-3 to TRBJ2-1; 7 nucleotides align to TRBD2. CDR3 length: 15 amino acids. Germline-derived CDR1 and CDR2 are SGHTA and FQGTGA. V lost 3 bases and J lost 5; bases outside the gene matches: 7. The CDR3 sequence: CASSLRGTTDNEQFF. CDR3 in DNA: TGTGCCAGCAGCTTGCGCGGGACTACCGACAATGAGCAGTTCTTC.

The V gene is TRBV6-5, the J gene TRBJ1-6; D gene uncertain. Trimming removed 2 bases at V and 5 bases at J, with 7 bases between. The CDR3 is made up of 14 amino acids. CDR1 MNHEY and CDR2 SVGAGI come from the germline V gene. The CDR3 reads CASSYEKNNSPLHF. DNA for the CDR3: TGTGCCAGCAGTTACGAGAAAAATAATTCACCCCTCCACTTT.

The V call is TRBV4-1, the J call TRBJ1-2, with D possibly matching TRBD1 (6 bases). The CDR3 has 15 amino acids. Germline V gene data show CDR1 as MGHRA and CDR2 as YSYEKL. The V and J ends lost 0 bases and 7 bases respectively, with 15 bases between them. CDR3 amino acids: CASSQENRELGGYTF. CDR3 sequence (DNA): TGCGCCAGCAGCCAAGAAAACAGGGAATTAGGTGGCTACACCTTC.

V is TRBV5-1 and J is TRBJ2-7, with unresolved D. This CDR3 comprises 14 residues. V was clipped by 0 bases and J by 4 bases, with 11 bases between them. Germline V gives CDR1 SGHRS, CDR2 YFSETQ. CDR3 in DNA: TGCGCCAGCAGCTTGGGTGGCGGAAAATACGAGCAGTACTTC. This codes for CASSLGGGKYEQYF.

The rearrangement joins TRBV5-4 to TRBJ2-4; 8 bases agree with TRBD1. CDR1 SGHNT and CDR2 YYREEE come from the germline V gene (reference sequence). The length of the CDR3 is 14 residues. V was pared by 4 bases and J by 7 bases, with 7 bases of the junction left unmatched. CDR3 bases: TGTGCCAGCAGCCGACAGGGGTCTAGTAACATTCAGTACTTC. Translating gives CASSRQGSSNIQYF.

V gene TRBV19 combines with J gene TRBJ1-1; no reliable D call. The CDR3 covers 12 residues. Germline V lookup: CDR1 LNHDA, CDR2 SQIVND (reference sequence). The V and J ends lost 3 bases and 8 bases respectively, with 10 bases between them. For the CDR3, the DNA is TGTGCCAGTAGTATTCGAGGCCAGGAAGCTTTCTTT. Translation: CASSIRGQEAFF.

V usage is TRBV24-1 and J usage is TRBJ2-1, with D perhaps TRBD1 (5 bases). The CDR3 totals 13 residues. With 4 bases removed from V and 6 bases from J, the gap between germline ends came to 9 bases. Germline loops: CDR1 KGHDR, CDR2 SFDVKD. Written as DNA, the CDR3 is TGTGCCACCAGTGAACCCCAGGGCAATGAGCAGTTCTTC. It translates to CATSEPQGNEQFF.

This chain uses TRBV12-3 or TRBV12-4 with TRBJ1-1; D is unresolved. This CDR3 has 13 amino acids. Trimming removed 5 bases at V and 4 bases at J, with 11 bases between. CDR3 DNA: TGTGCCAGCAGTCCGGTTTCCTTCACTGAAGCTTTCTTT. This encodes CASSPVSFTEAFF.

The chain couples TRBV7-8 to TRBJ1-1, with D uncertain. Per the germline V gene, CDR1 is SGHVS and CDR2 is FQNEAQ. This CDR3 comprises 12 residues. V gave up 5 bases and J gave up 7 bases, with 11 bases separating them. Written as DNA, the CDR3 is TGTGCCAGCAGCCCACGGACTGATGAAGCTTTCTTT. Translated, it gives CASSPRTDEAFF.

The chain combines TRBV9 with TRBJ1-4; 7 nucleotides line up with TRBD1. This CDR3 is 15 amino acids long. The V gene's germline CDR1 is SGDLS and CDR2 YYNGEE. The trim removed 4 bases at V and 7 bases at J, leaving 10 bases unmatched. CDR3 sequence: CASSTLTGIGEKLFF. CDR3 coding DNA: TGTGCCAGCAGCACACTGACAGGGATTGGTGAAAAACTGTTTTTT.

The chain uses TRBV27 and TRBJ2-3; 9 nucleotides agree with TRBD1. This CDR3 is built from 16 residues. J was trimmed by 2 bases and V by 6 bases; bases with no gene match: 9. The germline V gene has CDR1 MNHEY and CDR2 SMNVEV (reference sequence). CDR3 sequence (DNA): TGTGCCAGCAGCATAGTCGGGACAGGGTTCACAGATACGCAGTATTTT. Translation gives CASSIVGTGFTDTQYF.